Detailed here is one T cell receptor (beta chain). The record originates from a study of OX40 agonist ivuxolimab in advanced cancers. Germline lookup yields CDR1 LNHDA and CDR2 SQIVND (reference sequence). This CDR3 is built from 16 residues. V lost 3 bases to trimming and J lost 0 bases, with 12 bases between them. Sequencing used immunoSEQ multiplex PCR; TCRdb keeps in-frame clones, though not all of them. The sample yields some 73,000 clones, about nine tenths seen once. The TCR comes from an adult with an advanced solid tumor such as melanoma, head and neck, liver or kidney cancer. The V and J genes are TRBV19 and TRBJ2-1; D is uncertain. The source was CD4+ or CD8+ T cells sorted from blood, collected in a trial of the OX40 agonist ivuxolimab. The CDR3 loop reads CASSIGGPSSYNEQFF. The CDR3, as DNA: TGTGCCAGTAGTATTGGTGGGCCGAGCTCCTACAATGAGCAGTTCTTC.